These T cell receptor beta chains were read from a single sample in a study of regulatory T cells in long-lasting Graves disease. TCRdb ran MiXCR on the multiplex PCR reads and lists one entry per CDR3 protein. The sample consists of hundreds of thousands of distinct CDR3 sequences, 13% of them appearing once. The data were also submitted as part of a second study, on T cells in Graves' hyperthyroidism and ophthalmopathy.

The source material was peripheral blood mononuclear cells (PBMCs), sampled at new diagnosis, from a patient treated with antithyroid drugs. The receptors were sampled from a man aged 25 to 40 with Graves disease. CDR3s include the opening cysteine and the closing phenylalanine or tryptophan. D genes are given only for firm matches. Rows may omit the clone size; those that give it use once, few, many or a size class.

d_gene: TRBD2; j_gene: TRBJ2-1; v_gene: TRBV20-1; abundance: few; CDR3nt: TGCAGTGCTAGGGAGCTTCTAGCGGGATTGTTTGATGAGCAGTTCTTC; CDR3aa: CSARELLAGLFDEQFF
d_gene: TRBD1; j_gene: TRBJ1-5; v_gene: TRBV29-1; abundance: many; CDR3nt: TGCAGCGTTTGCGGACAGGGGGCTTGTCAGCCCCAGCATTTT; CDR3aa: CSVCGQGACQPQHF
d_gene: -; j_gene: TRBJ1-1; v_gene: TRBV20-1; abundance: many; CDR3nt: TGCAGTGCTAGCCCCCAGTCCACTGAAGCTTTCTTT; CDR3aa: CSASPQSTEAFF
d_gene: TRBD1; j_gene: TRBJ1-5; v_gene: TRBV6-2/TRBV6-3; abundance: many; CDR3nt: TGTGCCAGCACCCCAGGGGGCTCGGAAGGCAATCAGCCCCAGCATTTT; CDR3aa: CASTPGGSEGNQPQHF
d_gene: TRBD2; j_gene: TRBJ2-1; v_gene: TRBV12-3/TRBV12-4; abundance: few; CDR3nt: TGTGCCAGCAGTTTACAGGGGGCGGGCGGGACTAGCGGAGACAATGAGCAGTTCTTC; CDR3aa: CASSLQGAGGTSGDNEQFF
d_gene: -; j_gene: TRBJ1-2; v_gene: TRBV12-3/TRBV12-4; abundance: many; CDR3nt: TGTGCCAGCAGTTTAGTAGTAAACTATGGCTACACCTTC; CDR3aa: CASSLVVNYGYTF
d_gene: TRBD2; j_gene: TRBJ2-1; v_gene: TRBV28; abundance: many; CDR3nt: TGTGCCAGCAGTTTATGGGGACTAGCGGGAGACGATGAGCAGTTCTTC; CDR3aa: CASSLWGLAGDDEQFF
d_gene: TRBD2; j_gene: TRBJ2-2; v_gene: TRBV25-1; abundance: once; CDR3nt: TGTGCCAGCAGTGAATCGACGGGGGGGGGGGACACCGGGGAGCTGTTTTTT; CDR3aa: CASSESTGGGDTGELFF
d_gene: -; j_gene: TRBJ2-7; v_gene: TRBV5-6; abundance: few; CDR3nt: TGTGCCAGCAGCTCGGACACCTCCTACGAGCAGTACTTC; CDR3aa: CASSSDTSYEQYF
d_gene: TRBD2; j_gene: TRBJ2-7; v_gene: TRBV6-1; abundance: few; CDR3nt: TGTGCCAGCAGTAAACTAGCGGGAGGGCCGGCGGCCTACGAGCAGTACTTC; CDR3aa: CASSKLAGGPAAYEQYF
d_gene: -; j_gene: TRBJ2-7; v_gene: TRBV12-3/TRBV12-4; abundance: many; CDR3nt: TGTGCCAGCAGTTTTGGCCCCCGCTACGAGCAGTACTTC; CDR3aa: CASSFGPRYEQYF
d_gene: -; j_gene: TRBJ2-7; v_gene: TRBV20-1; abundance: many; CDR3nt: TGCAGTGCTGCCATCGTAAGCCTGGGCGAGCAGTACTTC; CDR3aa: CSAAIVSLGEQYF
d_gene: TRBD2; j_gene: TRBJ2-7; v_gene: TRBV27; abundance: many; CDR3nt: TGTGCCAGCAGTTCCTCAAGCCGGGGACTAGCCTTCTACGAGCAGTACTTC; CDR3aa: CASSSSSRGLAFYEQYF
d_gene: TRBD2; j_gene: TRBJ2-1; v_gene: TRBV19; abundance: many; CDR3nt: TGTGCCAGTAGACCGGGACTAGCGGGAAAGGCTGAGCAGTTCTTC; CDR3aa: CASRPGLAGKAEQFF
d_gene: TRBD2; j_gene: TRBJ2-3; v_gene: TRBV6-1; abundance: few; CDR3nt: TGTGCCAGCAGCCGGGAAGCGGGATGGGGCACAGATACGCAGTATTTT; CDR3aa: CASSREAGWGTDTQYF
d_gene: TRBD2; j_gene: TRBJ2-1; v_gene: TRBV12-3/TRBV12-4; abundance: many; CDR3nt: TGTGCCAGCAGTTTAACGGGAGGCAATGAGCAGTTCTTC; CDR3aa: CASSLTGGNEQFF
d_gene: TRBD2; j_gene: TRBJ2-2; v_gene: TRBV2; abundance: many; CDR3nt: TGTGCCAGCAGGGTACTAGCGGGAAGGCACGGGGAGCTGTTTTTT; CDR3aa: CASRVLAGRHGELFF
d_gene: -; j_gene: TRBJ1-3; v_gene: TRBV20-1; abundance: -; CDR3nt: TGCAGTGCTAGAGTTTCGGGACCGGCAAACACCATATATTTT; CDR3aa: CSARVSGPANTIYF
d_gene: -; j_gene: TRBJ2-3; v_gene: TRBV6-2/TRBV6-3; abundance: -; CDR3nt: TGTGCCAGCAGTTACTCGTTCGGGAGTCAGACAGATACGCAGTATTTT; CDR3aa: CASSYSFGSQTDTQYF
d_gene: TRBD2; j_gene: TRBJ2-1; v_gene: TRBV20-1; abundance: -; CDR3nt: TGCAGTGCAAGGACTAGCGGGAGGGCCTCAAGCTCCTACAATGAGCAGTTCTTC; CDR3aa: CSARTSGRASSSYNEQFF
d_gene: -; j_gene: TRBJ2-1; v_gene: TRBV5-1; abundance: many; CDR3nt: TGCGCCAGCAGCCCGGGACTTCTCGGCTATGAGCAGTTCTTC; CDR3aa: CASSPGLLGYEQFF
d_gene: -; j_gene: TRBJ2-2; v_gene: TRBV5-1; abundance: many; CDR3nt: TGCGCCAGCAGCCCCCAGGGGACTCACATGACCGGGGAGCTGTTTTTT; CDR3aa: CASSPQGTHMTGELFF
d_gene: TRBD1; j_gene: TRBJ1-4; v_gene: TRBV6-1; abundance: many; CDR3nt: TGTGCCAGCCTACAGGGGGCTTTTGAAAAACTGTTTTTT; CDR3aa: CASLQGAFEKLFF
d_gene: -; j_gene: TRBJ1-2; v_gene: TRBV2; abundance: many; CDR3nt: TGTGCCATATTTACAGGGAACTATGGCTACACCTTC; CDR3aa: CAIFTGNYGYTF
d_gene: TRBD2; j_gene: TRBJ2-7; v_gene: TRBV14; abundance: -; CDR3nt: TGTGCCAGCAGCCGTTTTAGCGGGGCCTCCTACGAGCAGTACTTC; CDR3aa: CASSRFSGASYEQYF
d_gene: -; j_gene: TRBJ2-2; v_gene: TRBV29-1; abundance: few; CDR3nt: TGCAGCGTTGGGCAGGCCGGGGAGCTGTTTTTT; CDR3aa: CSVGQAGELFF
d_gene: -; j_gene: TRBJ2-3; v_gene: TRBV7-8; abundance: -; CDR3nt: TGTGCCAGCAGCCCCCGCGGTGGGACCACAGATACGCAGTATTTT; CDR3aa: CASSPRGGTTDTQYF
d_gene: TRBD2; j_gene: TRBJ2-1; v_gene: TRBV3-1; abundance: few; CDR3nt: TGTGCCAGCAGCCCGGGACTAGCGGGAGACTATGAGCAGTTCTTC; CDR3aa: CASSPGLAGDYEQFF
d_gene: TRBD2; j_gene: TRBJ2-5; v_gene: TRBV2; abundance: -; CDR3nt: TGTGCCAGCAGCCAATTAGCGGGAGGGCCTCGGGAGACCCAGTACTTC; CDR3aa: CASSQLAGGPRETQYF
d_gene: TRBD2; j_gene: TRBJ2-1; v_gene: TRBV7-9; abundance: few; CDR3nt: TGTGCCAGCAGCTTACCGGGACTAGCGGGAGGAAACGACAATGAGCAGTTCTTC; CDR3aa: CASSLPGLAGGNDNEQFF
d_gene: -; j_gene: TRBJ1-2; v_gene: TRBV30; abundance: many; CDR3nt: TGTGCCTGGAGTCGGTATCCTTGGGGCTATGGCTACACCTTC; CDR3aa: CAWSRYPWGYGYTF
d_gene: -; j_gene: TRBJ2-7; v_gene: TRBV5-6; abundance: -; CDR3nt: TGTGCCAGCAGCTTGGCCGTAGCGGTTAGCCCCTACGAGCAGTACTTC; CDR3aa: CASSLAVAVSPYEQYF
d_gene: -; j_gene: TRBJ2-5; v_gene: TRBV18; abundance: -; CDR3nt: TGTGCCAGCTCACCACAGGGGAGAATAAACCAAGAGACCCAGTACTTC; CDR3aa: CASSPQGRINQETQYF
d_gene: TRBD2; j_gene: TRBJ2-3; v_gene: TRBV28; abundance: few; CDR3nt: TGTGCCAGCAGTCCCCATTGGCGGGAGGGCACAGATACGCAGTATTTT; CDR3aa: CASSPHWREGTDTQYF
d_gene: -; j_gene: TRBJ2-2; v_gene: TRBV30; abundance: many; CDR3nt: TGTGCCTGGACCAGGGAAGACGGGGAGCTGTTTTTT; CDR3aa: CAWTREDGELFF
d_gene: -; j_gene: TRBJ1-1; v_gene: TRBV7-9; abundance: -; CDR3nt: TGTGCCAGCAGGAAGGGAGCGAACACTGAAGCTTTCTTT; CDR3aa: CASRKGANTEAFF
d_gene: -; j_gene: TRBJ1-2; v_gene: TRBV16; abundance: many; CDR3nt: TGTGCCAGCAGCCAATCGAAGGGCAATGGCTACACCTTC; CDR3aa: CASSQSKGNGYTF
d_gene: -; j_gene: TRBJ2-5; v_gene: TRBV29-1; abundance: many; CDR3nt: TGCAGCGTTGAAGGGTATCCGACAGGCCAAGAGACCCAGTACTTC; CDR3aa: CSVEGYPTGQETQYF
d_gene: TRBD2; j_gene: TRBJ2-2; v_gene: TRBV29-1; abundance: -; CDR3nt: TGCAGCGTTCATAGCGGGACGTCCACCGGGGAGCTGTTTTTT; CDR3aa: CSVHSGTSTGELFF
d_gene: -; j_gene: TRBJ2-1; v_gene: TRBV20-1; abundance: many; CDR3nt: TGCAGTGCCCGGGCGGGCGCCTCCTCCTACAATGAGCAGTTCTTC; CDR3aa: CSARAGASSYNEQFF
d_gene: TRBD2; j_gene: TRBJ2-3; v_gene: TRBV4-2; abundance: few; CDR3nt: TGTGCCAGCAGCCGCCGACTAGCGGGAAACACAGATACGCAGTATTTT; CDR3aa: CASSRRLAGNTDTQYF
d_gene: TRBD2; j_gene: TRBJ2-1; v_gene: TRBV19; abundance: many; CDR3nt: TGTGCCAGTAGTATTCTTCGAGGCGTAGCGGGAGCCTACAATGAGCAGTTCTTC; CDR3aa: CASSILRGVAGAYNEQFF
d_gene: -; j_gene: TRBJ2-6; v_gene: TRBV5-8; abundance: -; CDR3nt: TGTGCCAGCAGCTTGCTAGGAGACTCTGGGGCCAACGTCCTGACTTTC; CDR3aa: CASSLLGDSGANVLTF
d_gene: -; j_gene: TRBJ2-1; v_gene: TRBV27; abundance: many; CDR3nt: TGTGCCAGCAGTAACCGCGGAGCGGGCCGGTTAGAGCAGTTCTTC; CDR3aa: CASSNRGAGRLEQFF
d_gene: TRBD1; j_gene: TRBJ2-5; v_gene: TRBV30; abundance: -; CDR3nt: TGTGCCTGGGAAACCGGGACAGGGGGTGAGACCCAGTACTTC; CDR3aa: CAWETGTGGETQYF
d_gene: -; j_gene: TRBJ2-4; v_gene: TRBV7-2; abundance: many; CDR3nt: TGTGCCAGCAGCCGGCTAGGGGGGGACATTCAGTACTTC; CDR3aa: CASSRLGGDIQYF
d_gene: -; j_gene: TRBJ2-5; v_gene: TRBV9; abundance: many; CDR3nt: TGTGCCAGCAGTAGTGGGGCAGCGGAGACCCAGTACTTC; CDR3aa: CASSSGAAETQYF
d_gene: TRBD1; j_gene: TRBJ2-1; v_gene: TRBV5-1; abundance: many; CDR3nt: TGCGCCAGCAGCTCGGGACAGGTCTACAATGAGCAGTTCTTC; CDR3aa: CASSSGQVYNEQFF
d_gene: -; j_gene: TRBJ1-1; v_gene: TRBV7-8; abundance: many; CDR3nt: TGTGCCAGCAGCCCGCAGGGAGCGTTGAACACTGAAGCTTTCTTT; CDR3aa: CASSPQGALNTEAFF
d_gene: -; j_gene: TRBJ2-1; v_gene: TRBV7-3; abundance: -; CDR3nt: TGTGCCAGCAGCCCCGGTTCCCATGAGCAGTTCTTC; CDR3aa: CASSPGSHEQFF
d_gene: TRBD1; j_gene: TRBJ1-2; v_gene: TRBV30; abundance: many; CDR3nt: TGTGCCTGGAGTGAAGATCGGGACAGGGACCTATATGGCTACACCTTC; CDR3aa: CAWSEDRDRDLYGYTF
d_gene: -; j_gene: TRBJ2-1; v_gene: TRBV5-4; abundance: few; CDR3nt: TGTGCCAGCAGCTCTACCCTATATGAGCAGTTCTTC; CDR3aa: CASSSTLYEQFF
d_gene: -; j_gene: TRBJ2-5; v_gene: TRBV5-6; abundance: many; CDR3nt: TGTGCCAGCAGCTTGGCCCAGGGCGTGCTCGAGACCCAGTACTTC; CDR3aa: CASSLAQGVLETQYF
d_gene: TRBD2; j_gene: TRBJ2-1; v_gene: TRBV30; abundance: many; CDR3nt: TGTGCCTGGAGGGCGCGGCTAGCGGGAGAACGGGGCAATGAGCAGTTCTTC; CDR3aa: CAWRARLAGERGNEQFF
d_gene: TRBD1; j_gene: TRBJ1-1; v_gene: TRBV2; abundance: many; CDR3nt: TGTGCCAGCAGCCGGGGACAGGGGAGGACTGAAGCTTTCTTT; CDR3aa: CASSRGQGRTEAFF
d_gene: -; j_gene: TRBJ2-5; v_gene: TRBV29-1; abundance: many; CDR3nt: TGCAGCGTTGACCGGGAGCTCCAAGAGACCCAGTACTTC; CDR3aa: CSVDRELQETQYF
d_gene: TRBD2; j_gene: TRBJ2-5; v_gene: TRBV7-2; abundance: many; CDR3nt: TGTGCCAGCAGCTTATTCCTAGCGGGAGTGGAGACCCAGTACTTC; CDR3aa: CASSLFLAGVETQYF
d_gene: TRBD2; j_gene: TRBJ2-2; v_gene: TRBV19; abundance: few; CDR3nt: TGTGCCAGTAGCCCCTTAGCGGGAGCGCCCGGGGAGCTGTTTTTT; CDR3aa: CASSPLAGAPGELFF
d_gene: -; j_gene: TRBJ1-5; v_gene: TRBV20-1; abundance: few; CDR3nt: TGCAGTGCTAGAGACCGTCAGCATCAGCCCCAGCATTTT; CDR3aa: CSARDRQHQPQHF
d_gene: -; j_gene: TRBJ2-5; v_gene: TRBV27; abundance: many; CDR3nt: TGTGCCAGCAGTGCCGGGACTTCGCGTATCCAAGAGACCCAGTACTTC; CDR3aa: CASSAGTSRIQETQYF